This T cell receptor beta chain derives from a study of T cells after yellow fever vaccination. Study information: Preparing low-cell-number fractions relied on SMART-Seq v4 Ultra Low Input.

Germline trimming cut 6 bases from V and 7 bases from J; bases unmatched to any gene: 11. This CDR3 has 15 residues. Study-wide points: Compared with primary, the secondary response was weaker and peaked at day 5, not 15.

The TCR cDNA carried a universal primer site and UMIs from 5'RACE template switching. TCRdb re-analysed the 5' RACE reads in MiXCR, keeping a single row per CDR3 protein. The data contain over 25,000 distinct CDR3 sequences, about 10% of them singletons. This clonotype showed up many times. The specimen was PBMCs, either bulk or a sorted T-cell subset (CD4+, CD8+, memory, or dextramer-sorted; not recorded which), collected about 2 weeks after the first yellow fever vaccination. The chain couples TRBV12-3 or TRBV12-4 to TRBJ1-4; 7 nucleotides match TRBD1. The origin of this receptor is a man between 18 and 35 years old who received the YFV17D yellow fever vaccine. Here the CDR3 DNA reads TGTGCCAGCAGCCACCTCCAGGGGGGGGGTGAAAAACTGTTTTTT. Translation gives CASSHLQGGGEKLFF.